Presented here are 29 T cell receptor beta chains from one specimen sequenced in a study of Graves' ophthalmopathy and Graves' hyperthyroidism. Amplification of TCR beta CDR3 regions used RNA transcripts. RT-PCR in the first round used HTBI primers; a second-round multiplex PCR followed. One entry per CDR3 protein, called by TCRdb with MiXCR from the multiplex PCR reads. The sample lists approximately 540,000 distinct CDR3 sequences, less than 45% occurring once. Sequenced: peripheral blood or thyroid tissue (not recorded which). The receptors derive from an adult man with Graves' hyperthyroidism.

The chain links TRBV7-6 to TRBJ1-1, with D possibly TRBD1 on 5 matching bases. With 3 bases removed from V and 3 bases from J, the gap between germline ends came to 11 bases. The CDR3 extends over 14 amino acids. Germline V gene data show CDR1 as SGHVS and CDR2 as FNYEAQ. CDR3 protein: CASSLSGGDTEAFF. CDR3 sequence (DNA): TGTGCCAGCAGCTTGTCGGGGGGGGACACTGAAGCTTTCTTT.

The CDR3 sequence is CASSSRRLRELFF. The CDR3 nucleotides are TGTGCCAGCAGTAGCCGGCGATTACGGGAGCTGTTTTTT. The genes are TRBV12-3 or TRBV12-4 and TRBJ2-2, with D hard to call. The CDR3 covers 13 residues. Trimming pared 5 bases from V and 9 bases from J, leaving 13 bases between.

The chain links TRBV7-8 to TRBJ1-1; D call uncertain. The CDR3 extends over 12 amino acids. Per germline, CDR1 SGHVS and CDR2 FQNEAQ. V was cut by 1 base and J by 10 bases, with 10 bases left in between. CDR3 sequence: CASSLGLAGAFF. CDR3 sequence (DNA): TGTGCCAGCAGCTTAGGACTAGCGGGAGCTTTCTTT.

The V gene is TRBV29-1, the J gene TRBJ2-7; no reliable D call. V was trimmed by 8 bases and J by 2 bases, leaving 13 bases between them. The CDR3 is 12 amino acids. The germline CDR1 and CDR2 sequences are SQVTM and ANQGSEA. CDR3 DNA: TGCAGCACTTTGACAAGCCCCTACGAGCAGTACTTC. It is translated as CSTLTSPYEQYF.

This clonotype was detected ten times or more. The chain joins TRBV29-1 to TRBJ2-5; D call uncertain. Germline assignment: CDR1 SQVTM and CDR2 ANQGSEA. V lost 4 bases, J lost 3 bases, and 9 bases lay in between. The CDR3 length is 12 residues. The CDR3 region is CSVVAVKETQYF. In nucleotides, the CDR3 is TGCAGCGTTGTAGCCGTTAAAGAGACCCAGTACTTC.

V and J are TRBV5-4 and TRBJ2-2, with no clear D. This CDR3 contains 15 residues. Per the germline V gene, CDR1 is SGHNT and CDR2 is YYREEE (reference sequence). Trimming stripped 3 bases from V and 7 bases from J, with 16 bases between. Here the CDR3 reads CASSSNQVALGELFF. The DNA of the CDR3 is TGTGCCAGCAGCTCCAATCAGGTGGCGCTCGGGGAGCTGTTTTTT.

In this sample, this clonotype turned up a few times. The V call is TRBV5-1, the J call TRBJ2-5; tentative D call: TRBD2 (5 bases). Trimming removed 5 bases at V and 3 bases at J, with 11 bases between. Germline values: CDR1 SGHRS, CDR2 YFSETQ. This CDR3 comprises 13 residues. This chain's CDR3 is CASREDLKETQYF. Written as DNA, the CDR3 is TGCGCCAGCAGGGAGGACTTGAAAGAGACCCAGTACTTC.

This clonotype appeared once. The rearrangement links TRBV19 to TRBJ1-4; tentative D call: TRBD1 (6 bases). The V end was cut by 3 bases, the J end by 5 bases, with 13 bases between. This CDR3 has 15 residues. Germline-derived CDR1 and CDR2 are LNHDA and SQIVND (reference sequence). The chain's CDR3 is CASSMQGQRNEKLFF. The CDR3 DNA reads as TGTGCCAGTAGTATGCAGGGGCAGCGGAATGAAAAACTGTTTTTT.

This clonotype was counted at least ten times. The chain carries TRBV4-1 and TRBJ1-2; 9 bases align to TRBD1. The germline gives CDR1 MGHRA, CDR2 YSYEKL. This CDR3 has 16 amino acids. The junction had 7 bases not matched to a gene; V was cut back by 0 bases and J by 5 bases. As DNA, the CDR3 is TGCGCCAGCAGCCAAGATTCACAGGGGGCGCAGTATGGCTACACCTTC. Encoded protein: CASSQDSQGAQYGYTF.

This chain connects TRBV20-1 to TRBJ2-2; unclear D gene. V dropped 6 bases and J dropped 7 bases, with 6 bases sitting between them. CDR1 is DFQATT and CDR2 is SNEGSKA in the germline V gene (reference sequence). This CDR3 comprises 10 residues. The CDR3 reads CSALSGELFF. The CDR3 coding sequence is TGCAGTGCCCTTAGCGGGGAGCTGTTTTTT.

Written as DNA, the CDR3 is TGCGCCAGCAGCTCCAGCCCCAGGAGCTCTGGAAACACCATATATTTT. Translation gives CASSSSPRSSGNTIYF. The J gene is TRBJ1-3, the V gene TRBV5-1; no clear D gene. The V gene's germline CDR1 is SGHRS and CDR2 YFSETQ. This CDR3 contains 16 residues. Trimming removed 3 bases from V and 0 bases from J, with 13 bases in between.

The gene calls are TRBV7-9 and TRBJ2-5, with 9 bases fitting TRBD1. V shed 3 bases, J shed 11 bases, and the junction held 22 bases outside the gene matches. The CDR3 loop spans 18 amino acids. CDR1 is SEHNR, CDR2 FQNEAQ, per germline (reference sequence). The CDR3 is CASSLHGGTGPNTGEQYF. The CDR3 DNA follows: TGTGCCAGCAGCTTGCATGGGGGGACAGGGCCGAACACCGGGGAGCAGTACTTC. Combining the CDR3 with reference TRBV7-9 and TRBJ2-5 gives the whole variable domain DTGVSQNPRHKITKRGQNVTFRCDPISEHNRLYWYRQTLGQGPEFLTYFQNEAQLEKSRLLSDRFSAERPKGSFSTLEIQRTEQGDSAMYLCASSLHGGTGPNTGEQYFGPGTRLLVL.

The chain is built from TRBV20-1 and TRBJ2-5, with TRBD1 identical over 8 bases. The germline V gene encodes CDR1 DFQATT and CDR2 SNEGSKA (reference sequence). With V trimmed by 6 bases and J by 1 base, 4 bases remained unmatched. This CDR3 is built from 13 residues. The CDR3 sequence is CSAPTGAQETQYF. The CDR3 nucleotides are TGCAGTGCACCGACAGGGGCCCAAGAGACCCAGTACTTC.

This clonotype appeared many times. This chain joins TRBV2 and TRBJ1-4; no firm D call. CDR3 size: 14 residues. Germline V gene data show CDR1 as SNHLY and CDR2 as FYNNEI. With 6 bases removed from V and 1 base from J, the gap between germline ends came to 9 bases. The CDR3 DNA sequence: TGTGCCAGCAGCAGTCATGAAACTAATGAAAAACTGTTTTTT. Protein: CASSSHETNEKLFF.

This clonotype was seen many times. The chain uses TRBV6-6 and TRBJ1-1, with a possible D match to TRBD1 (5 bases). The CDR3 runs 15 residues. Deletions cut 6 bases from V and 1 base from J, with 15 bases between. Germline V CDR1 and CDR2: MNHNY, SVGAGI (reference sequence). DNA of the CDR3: TGTGCCAGCAGCATCCAAAAGGGACGGAACACTGAAGCTTTCTTT. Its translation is CASSIQKGRNTEAFF.

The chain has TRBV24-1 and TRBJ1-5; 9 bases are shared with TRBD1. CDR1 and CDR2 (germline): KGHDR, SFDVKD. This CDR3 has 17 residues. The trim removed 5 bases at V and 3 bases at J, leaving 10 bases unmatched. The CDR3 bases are TGTGCCACCAGTGGTCCCGGGACAGGGCCCAACAATCAGCCCCAGCATTTT. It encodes CATSGPGTGPNNQPQHF.

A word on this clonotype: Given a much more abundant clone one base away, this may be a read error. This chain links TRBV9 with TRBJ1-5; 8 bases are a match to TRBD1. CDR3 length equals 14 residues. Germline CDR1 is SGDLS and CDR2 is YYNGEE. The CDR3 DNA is TGTGCCAGCAGCCCGGACAGGGAAAATCGGCCCCAGCATTTT. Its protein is CASSPDRENRPQHF.

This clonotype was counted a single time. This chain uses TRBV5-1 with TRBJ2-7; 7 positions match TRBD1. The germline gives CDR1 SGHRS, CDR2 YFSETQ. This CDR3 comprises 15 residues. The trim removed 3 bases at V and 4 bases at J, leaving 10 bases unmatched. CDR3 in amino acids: CASSSTPGQTYEQYF. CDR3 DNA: TGCGCCAGCAGCTCGACCCCGGGACAGACATACGAGCAGTACTTC.

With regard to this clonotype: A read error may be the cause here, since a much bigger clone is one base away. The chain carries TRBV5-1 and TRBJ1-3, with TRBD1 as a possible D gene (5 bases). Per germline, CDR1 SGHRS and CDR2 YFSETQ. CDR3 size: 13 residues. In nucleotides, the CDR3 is TGCGCCAGCAGCCGGGACTCTGGAAGCACCATATATTTT. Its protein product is CASSRDSGSTIYF.

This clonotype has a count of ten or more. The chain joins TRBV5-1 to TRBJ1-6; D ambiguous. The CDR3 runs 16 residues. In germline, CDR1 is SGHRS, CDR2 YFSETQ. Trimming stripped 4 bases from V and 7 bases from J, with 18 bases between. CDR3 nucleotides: TGCGCCAGCAGCCTCGAGACGGCCAGTCCGAATTCACCCCTCCACTTT. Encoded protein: CASSLETASPNSPLHF.

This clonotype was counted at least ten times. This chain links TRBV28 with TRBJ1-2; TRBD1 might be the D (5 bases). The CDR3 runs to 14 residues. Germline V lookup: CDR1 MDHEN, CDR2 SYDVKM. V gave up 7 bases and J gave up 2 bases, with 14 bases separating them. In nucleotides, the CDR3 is TGTGCCAGCACGGAGGGGTCAGGAAACTATGGCTACACCTTC. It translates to CASTEGSGNYGYTF.

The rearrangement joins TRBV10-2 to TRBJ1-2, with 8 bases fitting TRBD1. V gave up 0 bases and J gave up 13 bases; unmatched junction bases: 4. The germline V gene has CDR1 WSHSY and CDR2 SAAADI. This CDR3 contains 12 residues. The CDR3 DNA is TGCGCCAGCAGTGAGTCAGGACAGGGAGCCACCTTC. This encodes CASSESGQGATF.

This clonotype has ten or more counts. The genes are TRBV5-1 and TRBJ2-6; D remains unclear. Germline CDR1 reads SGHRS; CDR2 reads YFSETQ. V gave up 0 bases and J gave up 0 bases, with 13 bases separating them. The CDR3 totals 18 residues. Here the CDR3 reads CASSLEGPKSSGANVLTF. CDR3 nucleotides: TGCGCCAGCAGCTTGGAGGGTCCCAAATCCTCTGGGGCCAACGTCCTGACTTTC.

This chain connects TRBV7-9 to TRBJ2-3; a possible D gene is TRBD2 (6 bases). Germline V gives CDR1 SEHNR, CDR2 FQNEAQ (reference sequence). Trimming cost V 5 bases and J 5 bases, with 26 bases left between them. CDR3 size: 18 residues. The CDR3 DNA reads TGTGCCAGCAGCCCACCCGCCTGGTGGGAGGCCGGGGGAGATACGCAGTATTTT. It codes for CASSPPAWWEAGGDTQYF. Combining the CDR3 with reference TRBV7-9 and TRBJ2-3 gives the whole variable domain DTGVSQNPRHKITKRGQNVTFRCDPISEHNRLYWYRQTLGQGPEFLTYFQNEAQLEKSRLLSDRFSAERPKGSFSTLEIQRTEQGDSAMYLCASSPPAWWEAGGDTQYFGPGTRLTVL.

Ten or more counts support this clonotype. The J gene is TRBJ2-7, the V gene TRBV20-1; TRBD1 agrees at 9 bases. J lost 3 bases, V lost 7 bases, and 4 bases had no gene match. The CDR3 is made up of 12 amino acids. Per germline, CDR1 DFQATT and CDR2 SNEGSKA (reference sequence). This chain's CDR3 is CSVVTGGYEQYF. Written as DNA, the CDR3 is TGCAGTGTTGTGACAGGGGGCTACGAGCAGTACTTC.

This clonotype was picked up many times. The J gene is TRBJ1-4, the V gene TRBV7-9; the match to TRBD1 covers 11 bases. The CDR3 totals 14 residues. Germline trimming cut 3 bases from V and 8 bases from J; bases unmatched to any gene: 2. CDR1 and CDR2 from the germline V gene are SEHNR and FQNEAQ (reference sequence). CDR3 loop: CASSFRDRGEKLFF. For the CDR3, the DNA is TGTGCCAGCAGCTTCCGGGACAGGGGGGAAAAACTGTTTTTT.

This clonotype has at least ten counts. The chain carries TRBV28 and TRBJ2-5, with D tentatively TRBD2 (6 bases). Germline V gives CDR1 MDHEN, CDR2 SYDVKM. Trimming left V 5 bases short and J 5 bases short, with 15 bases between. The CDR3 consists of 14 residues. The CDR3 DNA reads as TGTGCCAGCAGTACAGGCCTCGGAGGGGAGACCCAGTACTTC. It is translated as CASSTGLGGETQYF.

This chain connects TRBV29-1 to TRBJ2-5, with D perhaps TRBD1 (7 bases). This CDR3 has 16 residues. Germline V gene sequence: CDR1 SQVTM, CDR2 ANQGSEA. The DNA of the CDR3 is TGCCAGCAGGAACTTCGGGAGATCGAGGGGGCGGGGACCCAGTACTTC. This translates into CQQELREIEGAGTQYF.

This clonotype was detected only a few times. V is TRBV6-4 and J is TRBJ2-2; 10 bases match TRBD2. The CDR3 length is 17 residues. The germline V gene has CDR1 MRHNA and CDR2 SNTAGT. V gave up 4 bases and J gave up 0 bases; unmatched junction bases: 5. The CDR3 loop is CASSAASGGTNTGELFF. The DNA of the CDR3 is TGTGCCAGCAGTGCGGCTAGCGGGGGAACGAACACCGGGGAGCTGTTTTTT.